This entry describes one T cell receptor beta chain. V shed 5 bases, J shed 0 bases, and the junction held 12 bases outside the gene matches. Germline loops: CDR1 SGHRS, CDR2 YFSETQ. The CDR3 totals 17 residues. These data are taken from a study of shared T cell receptors in the human thymus. Measured with immunoSEQ multiplex PCR; TCRdb has only the in-frame clones, and not every one. Of 700,000 to 750,000 clones in the sample, approximately 83% were seen once. This sample was shared with a second study, whose subject was human thymus T cells. From that study: Samples came from healthy Finnish infants during open corrective cardiac surgery. Thymic resections from corrective heart surgery supplied the tissue.

The clonotype originates from a girl in the first two years of life with a congenital heart defect. Material for sequencing was thymocytes. The chain is built from TRBV5-1 and TRBJ2-7; 9 nucleotides align to TRBD1. The CDR3 region is CASRRLPGQGSSYEQYF. CDR3 DNA sequence: TGCGCCAGCAGAAGACTCCCGGGACAGGGTTCCTCCTACGAGCAGTACTTC.